One and the same sample provided the 17 T cell receptor beta chains below, sequenced in a study of PD-1 blockade in classical Hodgkin lymphoma. Repertoires were generated with immunoSEQ multiplex PCR, while TCRdb's copy carries only in-frame clones and drops some. The table has about 93,000 clones, over 75% seen once. The time point: cycle 4 day 1 (C4D1), after 5 to 7 weeks of nivolumab. All the patients suffered relapse after autologous stem cell transplantation, and brentuximab vedotin exposure differed. This specimen consisted of peripheral blood mononuclear cells (PBMCs), obtained before the fourth cycle of nivolumab. The source is a human donor with classical Hodgkin lymphoma.

The CDR3 is CASRQTASYEQYF. CDR3 bases: TGTGCCAGCAGGCAGACAGCCTCCTACGAGCAGTACTTC. V is TRBV6-5 and J is TRBJ2-7; D perhaps matches TRBD1 (5 bases). The germline V gene has CDR1 MNHEY and CDR2 SVGAGI. The CDR3 spans 13 residues. The germline V and J ends were trimmed by 6 bases and 0 bases, with 9 bases remaining between them.

This chain joins TRBV5-1 and TRBJ2-1, with D possibly matching TRBD2 (5 bases). CDR3 size: 16 residues. Trimming removed 0 bases from V and 4 bases from J, with 14 bases in between. Germline V gives CDR1 SGHRS, CDR2 YFSETQ. CDR3 in amino acids: CASSLAYGSRYNEQFF. As DNA, the CDR3 is TGCGCCAGCAGCTTGGCCTATGGGAGCAGGTACAATGAGCAGTTCTTC.

The V and J genes are TRBV7-2 and TRBJ2-2; TRBD2 is a possible D gene (6 bases). V was cut by 5 bases and J by 2 bases, with 9 bases left in between. The CDR3 extends over 14 amino acids. From germline, CDR1 is SGHTA and CDR2 FQGNSA. The CDR3 is CASSRESNTGELFF. CDR3 DNA sequence: TGTGCCAGCAGCCGGGAGAGCAACACCGGGGAGCTGTTTTTT.

This sequence joins TRBV5-1 and TRBJ1-2; 8 bases are shared with TRBD1. V trimming: 0 bases; J trimming: 4 bases; junction bases outside the gene matches: 8. This CDR3 has 16 amino acids. Germline CDR1 SGHRS, CDR2 YFSETQ. This CDR3 is CASSLAETGGGYGYTF. CDR3 sequence (DNA): TGCGCCAGCAGCTTGGCCGAAACAGGGGGAGGCTATGGCTACACCTTC.

This clone was recorded once. This rearrangement joins TRBV28 to TRBJ2-7; perhaps TRBD1 as D (6 bases). Germline V gene sequence: CDR1 MDHEN, CDR2 SYDVKM. V gave up 2 bases and J gave up 0 bases, with 8 bases separating them. The CDR3 totals 14 residues. CDR3 bases: TGTGCCAGCAGTTTACCGACAGGCTCCTACGAGCAGTACTTC. This codes for CASSLPTGSYEQYF. The full variable domain, in which reference TRBV28 and TRBJ2-7 provide the parts outside the CDR3, is DVKVTQSSRYLVKRTGEKVFLECVQDMDHENMFWYRQDPGLGLRLIYFSYDVKMKEKGDIPEGYSVSREKKERFSLILESASTNQTSMYLCASSLPTGSYEQYFGPGTRLTVT.

This chain uses TRBV12-5 with TRBJ1-1, with D perhaps TRBD1 (5 bases). The CDR3 runs 13 residues. Germline CDR1 is LGHNT and CDR2 is FRNRAP. V was cut by 8 bases and J by 0 bases, with 10 bases left in between. The CDR3 region is CASSRQMNTEAFF. The CDR3 nucleotides read TGTGCTAGTAGTAGACAGATGAACACTGAAGCTTTCTTT.

This clone occurred a few times. This chain joins TRBV5-4 and TRBJ1-2; D ambiguous. The CDR3 covers 13 residues. CDR1 is SGHNT and CDR2 is YYREEE in the germline V gene (reference sequence). V lost 1 base to trimming and J lost 2 bases, with 6 bases between them. CDR3 coding DNA: TGTGCCAGCAGCTTGACAGAGAACTATGGCTACACCTTC. Protein: CASSLTENYGYTF.

The chain recombines TRBV4-2 with TRBJ2-1; D is unresolved. Per germline, CDR1 LGHNA and CDR2 YNFKEQ. The CDR3 extends over 14 amino acids. Trimming pared 1 base from V and 9 bases from J, leaving 13 bases between. The CDR3 protein is CASSQGVAFSEQFF. In DNA form, the CDR3 reads TGTGCCAGCAGCCAAGGGGTGGCCTTTTCTGAGCAGTTCTTC.

This chain joins TRBV18 and TRBJ2-5, with TRBD1 matching 9 bases. The ends lost 3 bases at V and 1 base at J; junction bases unmatched: 0. The germline V gene has CDR1 KGHSH and CDR2 LQKENI. The CDR3 loop spans 14 amino acids. CDR3 coding DNA: TGTGCCAGCTCACCGACAGGGGGCCAAGAGACCCAGTACTTC. Protein sequence: CASSPTGGQETQYF.

This clone was counted once. The J gene is TRBJ2-3, the V gene TRBV6-1; D call uncertain. The CDR3 spans 12 residues. The germline V gene encodes CDR1 MNHNS and CDR2 SASEGT. V gave up 6 bases and J gave up 10 bases, with 14 bases separating them. The CDR3 spells CASRPNSVAQYF. Here the CDR3 DNA reads TGTGCCAGCAGGCCGAATTCGGTAGCGCAGTATTTT.

The rearrangement joins TRBV19 to TRBJ2-6, with a possible D match to TRBD2 (5 bases). The germline V gene encodes CDR1 LNHDA and CDR2 SQIVND (reference sequence). The ends were cut back, 11 bases at V and 4 bases at J, with 15 bases in the middle. This CDR3 spans 14 amino acids. The CDR3 region is CASKRVAGANVLTF. CDR3 in DNA: TGTGCCTCTAAGAGGGTGGCCGGGGCCAACGTCCTGACTTTC.

The V and J genes are TRBV28 and TRBJ1-2, with D tentatively TRBD1 (6 bases). The CDR3 has 14 residues. The germline V and J ends were trimmed by 6 bases and 4 bases, with 15 bases remaining between them. The V gene's germline CDR1 is MDHEN and CDR2 SYDVKM. The chain's CDR3 is CASSVRGNPYGYTF. The CDR3 bases are TGTGCCAGCAGCGTGAGGGGGAACCCCTATGGCTACACCTTC.

This clone appeared a few times. The chain joins TRBV6-1 to TRBJ1-2, with 12 positions matching TRBD1. The CDR3 spans 15 residues. Losses at the gene ends were 5 bases for V and 6 bases for J; bases not matched to a gene: 7. Germline CDR1 and CDR2: MNHNS and SASEGT. CDR3 loop: CASSPGTGGANGYTF. For the CDR3, the DNA is TGTGCCAGCAGTCCCGGGACAGGGGGCGCAAATGGCTACACCTTC.

In its sample, this clone was seen a few times. The chain is built from TRBV6-5 and TRBJ1-2; TRBD1 matches at 8 bases. The ends lost 6 bases at V and 4 bases at J; junction bases unmatched: 4. Germline CDR1 is MNHEY and CDR2 is SVGAGI. This CDR3 contains 13 residues. The CDR3 nucleotides are TGTGCCAGCAGGACTACAGGGGGCTATGGCTACACCTTC. It codes for CASRTTGGYGYTF.

This rearrangement joins TRBV7-8 to TRBJ1-1, with D tentatively TRBD1 (5 bases). The CDR3 sequence is 13 residues long. Germline loops: CDR1 SGHVS, CDR2 FQNEAQ. V dropped 7 bases and J dropped 1 base, with 10 bases sitting between them. The CDR3 loop reads CASILGTNTEAFF. In nucleotides, the CDR3 is TGTGCCAGCATCCTTGGGACGAACACTGAAGCTTTCTTT.

This clone was observed many times. The chain combines TRBV21-1 with TRBJ1-2; the D call in the table, TRBD1, was not verified against the DNA. TRBV21-1 constitutes a pseudogene. The CDR3 has 15 amino acids. In DNA, the CDR3 is TGTGCCAGCACCCCACAGGGGGAGGCCTTCTATGGCTACACCTTC. Amino acid sequence: CASTPQGEAFYGYTF.

V gene TRBV5-6 combines with J gene TRBJ1-4; TRBD1 aligns across 7 bases. The trim removed 4 bases at V and 4 bases at J, leaving 10 bases unmatched. Germline values: CDR1 SGHDT, CDR2 YYEEEE. CDR3 length: 16 residues. The CDR3 is CASSLRITGVNEKLFF. CDR3 coding DNA: TGTGCCAGCAGCCTCCGGATTACAGGGGTTAATGAAAAACTGTTTTTT.